Given below is one T cell receptor beta chain in context. What it recognizes is unknown. One end of the junction varies from germline; a read error may be responsible. This sample is part of a study of blood T cells in healthy people across ages. Study-level points and caveats: Roughly linearly, TCR beta diversity per million T cells fell as age increased. Diversity figures derived from one million T cells were judged to underestimate the true value.

Extraction yielded at least 5 micrograms of total RNA per sample. Next came a second PCR, run for about 7 to 12 cycles, which used a sample-barcoded 5' primer along with a J-beta primer mix. TCRdb re-called the 5' RACE reads with MiXCR, one entry per CDR3 protein. The sample consists of about 570,000 distinct CDR3 sequences, roughly a quarter of them appearing once. CDR3 length: 16 amino acids. Looked up from germline, CDR1 is MNHNY and CDR2 is SVGAGI (reference sequence). J is TRBJ2-7 and V is TRBV6-6; TRBD1 aligns across 8 bases. This receptor was identified in a woman between 65 and 79 years old in good health. Sequencing was performed on blood. CDR3 in DNA: TGCGCCAGCGGCACAAGGCAAGGGCAGGGGGCTCGGGAGCAGTACTTC. It codes for CASGTRQGQGAREQYF.